Listed here are 5 T cell receptor beta chains from one sample, sequenced in a study of CD8 T cells in Susac syndrome. RNA amounts of 0.5 to 1 ug underwent reverse transcription with random hexamers. MiXCR, applied by TCRdb to the immunoSEQ multiplex PCR reads, yields one record per CDR3 protein. Of around 200,000 distinct CDR3 sequences listed, approximately 94% are singletons. The source material was CD4+ T cells from PBMCs. These receptors originate from a human donor with multiple sclerosis.

This rearrangement joins TRBV29-1 to TRBJ2-5; 10 nucleotides align to TRBD1. V shed 5 bases, J shed 1 base, and the junction held 7 bases outside the gene matches. The germline CDR1 and CDR2 sequences are SQVTM and ANQGSEA. The CDR3 is made up of 15 amino acids. The CDR3 DNA reads as TGCAGCGTTCTCGGGGACAGGGGACCCCAAGAGACCCAGTACTTC. Its translation is CSVLGDRGPQETQYF.

This clonotype was seen just once. V gene TRBV6-5 combines with J gene TRBJ2-2, with TRBD2 as a possible D gene (6 bases). The CDR3 runs 14 residues. The V and J ends lost 8 bases and 1 base respectively, with 11 bases between them. Germline CDR1 is MNHEY and CDR2 is SVGAGI. This CDR3 reads CASSGSQNTGELFF. DNA of the CDR3: TGTGCCAGCTCCGGGAGTCAGAACACCGGGGAGCTGTTTTTT.

The gene calls are TRBV6-5 and TRBJ2-5; D is uncertain. Trimming removed 4 bases at V and 5 bases at J, with 11 bases between. Per the germline V gene, CDR1 is MNHEY and CDR2 is SVGAGI. The CDR3 loop spans 13 amino acids. The CDR3 is CASSLGRSETQYF. The CDR3, as DNA: TGTGCCAGCAGTTTAGGCAGATCGGAGACCCAGTACTTC.

V usage is TRBV27 and J usage is TRBJ1-1, with 7 bases matching TRBD1. The germline gives CDR1 MNHEY, CDR2 SMNVEV (reference sequence). Trimming at V came to 5 bases and at J to 0 bases, leaving 9 bases not matched to a gene. This CDR3 is built from 16 residues. The DNA of the CDR3 is TGTGCCAGCAGTAGGGACAGTGGGTTAATGAACACTGAAGCTTTCTTT. It yields the protein CASSRDSGLMNTEAFF.

CDR3 protein: CASSLRQGNNSPLHF. The CDR3 DNA is TGTGCCAGCAGCTTAAGGCAGGGGAATAATTCACCCCTCCACTTT. V is TRBV7-9 and J is TRBJ1-6; D is perhaps TRBD1 (6 bases). CDR3 length equals 15 residues. The V end lost 2 bases, the J end lost 5 bases, and 10 bases lay between the germline ends. CDR1 and CDR2 from the germline V gene are SEHNR and FQNEAQ (reference sequence).